These T cell receptor beta chains were read from a single sample in a study of cytomegalovirus exposure and HLA in healthy donors. TCRdb's table, derived via immunoSEQ multiplex PCR, lists solely in-frame clones and lacks some. The sample contains 95,000 to 150,000 clones, 50% to 75% of which appear only once. Material: PBMCs. These receptors came from a middle-aged woman in good health and CMV-seropositive. Both conserved end residues are part of each CDR3. The order of the fields is clone size, D gene, J gene, V gene, CDR3 DNA, CDR3 protein. A D gene is named only where the DNA matches it firmly. The listing skips clone size in some rows; elsewhere it reads once, few, many or a size class.

abundance: -
d_gene: -
j_gene: TRBJ1-2
v_gene: TRBV2
CDR3nt: TGTGCCAGACACGGAGGGGTGAGGGACTATGGCTACACCTTC
CDR3aa: CARHGGVRDYGYTF

abundance: few
d_gene: TRBD2
j_gene: TRBJ2-7
v_gene: TRBV2
CDR3nt: TGTGCCAGCATCCCAGGACTAGCGGGAGGACAGTACGAGCAGTACTTC
CDR3aa: CASIPGLAGGQYEQYF

abundance: few
d_gene: TRBD2
j_gene: TRBJ2-5
v_gene: TRBV4-1
CDR3nt: TGCGCCAGCAGCCACGGGACTAGCGGGCAAGAGACCCAGTACTTC
CDR3aa: CASSHGTSGQETQYF

abundance: few
d_gene: -
j_gene: TRBJ2-1
v_gene: TRBV11-2
CDR3nt: TGTGCCAGCAGCGCCAGGGGACCCCTCGACAATGAGCAGTTCTTC
CDR3aa: CASSARGPLDNEQFF

abundance: few
d_gene: -
j_gene: TRBJ2-2
v_gene: TRBV7-8
CDR3nt: TGTGCCAGCAGCATAGACTATACCGGGGAGCTGTTTTTT
CDR3aa: CASSIDYTGELFF

abundance: -
d_gene: -
j_gene: TRBJ2-6
v_gene: TRBV11-3
CDR3nt: TGTGCCAGCAGCTTAGGCGGCTCTGGGGCCAACGTCCTGACTTTC
CDR3aa: CASSLGGSGANVLTF

abundance: -
d_gene: -
j_gene: TRBJ2-1
v_gene: TRBV4-1
CDR3nt: TGCGCCAGCAGCCAAGAGGGGAGGGGGTGGGATGAGCAGTTCTTC
CDR3aa: CASSQEGRGWDEQFF

abundance: -
d_gene: TRBD1
j_gene: TRBJ2-2
v_gene: TRBV5-1
CDR3nt: TGCGCCAGCAGCTGGGGGCAGGGGGCGAACACCGGGGAGCTGTTTTTT
CDR3aa: CASSWGQGANTGELFF

abundance: few
d_gene: -
j_gene: TRBJ2-7
v_gene: TRBV19
CDR3nt: TGTGCCAGTAGTTCCGGAGGGACTGGCTCCTACGAGCAGTACTTC
CDR3aa: CASSSGGTGSYEQYF

abundance: -
d_gene: TRBD1
j_gene: TRBJ1-1
v_gene: TRBV5-1
CDR3nt: TGCGCCAGCAGCTTACGGACAGGGAGTGACGAAGCTTTCTTT
CDR3aa: CASSLRTGSDEAFF

abundance: -
d_gene: TRBD2
j_gene: TRBJ2-1
v_gene: TRBV7-8
CDR3nt: TGTGCCAGCAGCTCTGGACTAGCGGGGGACAATGAGCAGTTCTTC
CDR3aa: CASSSGLAGDNEQFF

abundance: -
d_gene: TRBD1
j_gene: TRBJ1-1
v_gene: TRBV9
CDR3nt: TGTGCCAGCAGCGTAGGTCACAGGGGGGGCACTGAAGCTTTCTTT
CDR3aa: CASSVGHRGGTEAFF

abundance: -
d_gene: -
j_gene: TRBJ2-7
v_gene: TRBV7-6
CDR3nt: TGTGCCAGCATCGAAGGTGGGAGCTCCTACGAGCAGTACTTC
CDR3aa: CASIEGGSSYEQYF

abundance: -
d_gene: -
j_gene: TRBJ1-5
v_gene: TRBV27
CDR3nt: TGTGCCAGCAGTTTAAGGGGAAGACAGCCCCAGCATTTT
CDR3aa: CASSLRGRQPQHF

abundance: once
d_gene: TRBD2
j_gene: TRBJ2-1
v_gene: TRBV5-1
CDR3nt: TGCGCCAGCAGCTTGGGGGAAGCGGGAGGCGTCTTTGAGCAGTTCTTC
CDR3aa: CASSLGEAGGVFEQFF